Each of the 12 T cell receptor beta chains below was sequenced from the same sample in a study of CD8 T cells in ankylosing spondylitis. TCRdb re-called the 5' RACE reads with MiXCR, one entry per CDR3 protein. The sample contains 130,000 or so distinct CDR3 sequences, 7% of which appear only once. Specimen: blood, either unsorted or a sorted T cell fraction (not recorded which). Receptor source: a male donor with ankylosing spondylitis or in good health (not recorded which).

The table lists this clonotype with many counts. The J gene is TRBJ1-4, the V gene TRBV4-2; D unresolved. The germline V gene has CDR1 LGHNA and CDR2 YNFKEQ. The CDR3 has 14 amino acids. Trimming took off 6 bases at V and 7 bases at J, with 15 bases between the two ends. The CDR3 region is CASSEGIYREKLFF. The CDR3 DNA sequence: TGTGCCAGCAGTGAGGGAATCTACCGTGAAAAACTGTTTTTT.

This clonotype has a count of ten or more. CDR3 amino acids: CASSLGVAVGSYEQYF. As DNA, the CDR3 is TGCGCCAGCAGCTTGGGAGTAGCAGTTGGGTCCTACGAGCAGTACTTC. The rearrangement uses TRBV5-1 and TRBJ2-7; D remains ambiguous. CDR1 and CDR2 (germline): SGHRS, YFSETQ. The length of the CDR3 is 16 residues. Trimming removed 0 bases from V and 1 base from J, with 14 bases in between.

This clonotype was observed at least ten times. The rearrangement uses TRBV6-1 and TRBJ2-1; the D is unclear. V lost 1 base to trimming and J lost 0 bases, with 7 bases between them. Germline-derived CDR1 and CDR2 are MNHNS and SASEGT. This CDR3 contains 15 residues. The CDR3 DNA follows: TGTGCCAGCAGTGAAGACTTAAGCTCCTACAATGAGCAGTTCTTC. Its translation: CASSEDLSSYNEQFF.

This clonotype came up many times. V gene TRBV5-1 combines with J gene TRBJ2-2; D is perhaps TRBD2 (6 bases). Germline V gives CDR1 SGHRS, CDR2 YFSETQ. Trimming shortened V by 4 bases and J by 1 base, and 14 bases separated the two germline ends. There are 16 residues in the CDR3. As DNA, the CDR3 is TGCGCCAGCAGCCTCCGGCCAGCGGGGAACACCGGGGAGCTGTTTTTT. Translation gives CASSLRPAGNTGELFF.

This clonotype was seen repeatedly, ten times or more. The gene calls are TRBV29-1 and TRBJ2-3; 9 nucleotides match TRBD2. This CDR3 has 15 residues. Germline CDR1 is SQVTM and CDR2 is ANQGSEA. The J segment lost 0 bases and the V segment lost 5 bases, leaving 6 bases of the junction unmatched. The CDR3, as DNA: TGCAGCGTTTTCGGGCTAGCGGGGAGCACAGATACGCAGTATTTT. Translating it yields CSVFGLAGSTDTQYF.

In its sample, this clonotype was seen many times. This chain connects TRBV18 to TRBJ2-7; D possibly uses TRBD1 or TRBD2 (6 bases each). The germline CDR1 and CDR2 sequences are KGHSH and LQKENI. CDR3 length: 15 residues. V gave up 1 base and J gave up 4 bases, with 14 bases separating them. The CDR3 loop is CASSPRGALLYEQYF. The CDR3 bases are TGTGCCAGCTCACCACGGGGGGCCCTCCTTTACGAGCAGTACTTC.

This clonotype occurred many times. V usage is TRBV7-2 and J usage is TRBJ2-5, with D possibly TRBD2 on 5 matching bases. V lost 6 bases and J lost 5, with 10 bases in between. The germline V gene encodes CDR1 SGHTA and CDR2 FQGNSA. This CDR3 has 12 amino acids. The CDR3 here is CASSGLGETQYF. CDR3 in DNA: TGTGCCAGCAGTGGACTTGGTGAGACCCAGTACTTC.

This clonotype appeared many times. This chain connects TRBV20-1 to TRBJ1-4; D gene ambiguous. The CDR3 totals 15 residues. V gave up 2 bases and J gave up 4 bases, with 14 bases separating them. The V gene's germline CDR1 is DFQATT and CDR2 SNEGSKA (reference sequence). CDR3 nucleotides: TGCAGTGCTAGATCCCCCGACATTGGTAATGAAAAACTGTTTTTT. Translated: CSARSPDIGNEKLFF.

This clonotype was recorded at least ten times. V is TRBV7-9 and J is TRBJ2-7, with D possibly being TRBD1 (6 bases). The V gene's germline CDR1 is SEHNR and CDR2 FQNEAQ (reference sequence). V was shortened by 1 base and J by 0 bases, with 13 bases between the two germline ends. The CDR3 has 16 residues. The CDR3 region is CASSLVGGGFSYEQYF. DNA for the CDR3: TGTGCCAGCAGCTTAGTAGGGGGTGGGTTCTCCTACGAGCAGTACTTC.

This clonotype has ten or more counts. This sequence joins TRBV20-1 and TRBJ2-3; a weak D match, TRBD1 (6 bases). Germline V CDR1 and CDR2: DFQATT, SNEGSKA (reference sequence). The CDR3 loop spans 14 amino acids. Deletions cut 2 bases from V and 0 bases from J, with 9 bases between. CDR3 amino acids: CSARRTASTDTQYF. Written as DNA, the CDR3 is TGCAGTGCTAGAAGGACAGCTAGCACAGATACGCAGTATTTT.

This clonotype was detected ten times or more. This chain uses TRBV5-1 with TRBJ2-1; TRBD2 matches at 8 bases. The CDR3 has 16 amino acids. Germline CDR1 reads SGHRS; CDR2 reads YFSETQ. The V and J ends lost 0 bases and 4 bases, in that order; junction bases with no gene match: 6. The CDR3 region is CASSLGRAGEYNEQFF. CDR3 nucleotides: TGCGCCAGCAGCTTGGGTAGAGCGGGGGAGTACAATGAGCAGTTCTTC. Drawing the rest from reference TRBV5-1 and TRBJ2-1, the complete variable domain is KAGVTQTPRYLIKTRGQQVTLSCSPISGHRSVSWYQQTPGQGLQFLFEYFSETQRNKGNFPGRFSGRQFSNSRSEMNVSTLELGDSALYLCASSLGRAGEYNEQFFGPGTRLTVL.

The table lists this clonotype with a few counts. Since a much larger clone is just one base distant, this may be a read error. The rearrangement uses TRBV5-1 and TRBJ2-7, with D uncertain. Germline V gene data show CDR1 as SGHRS and CDR2 as YFSETQ. Between the trimmed V and J ends, which lost 0 bases and 5 bases, there was a span of 3 bases. The CDR3 is 11 amino acids. Here the CDR3 reads CASSLENEQYF. CDR3 coding DNA: TGCGCCAGCAGCTTGGAAAACGAGCAGTACTTC.